Included here is one TCR beta chain sequence, with context. The CDR3 contains 15 residues. Germline lookup yields CDR1 SEHNR and CDR2 FQNEAQ (reference sequence). V was cut by 0 bases and J by 4 bases, with 9 bases left in between. This entry comes from a study of blood T cell repertoires in COVID-19. Sequenced by immunoSEQ multiplex PCR; TCRdb stores in-frame clones only, minus some. This table holds 320,000 or so clones, roughly 89% found once. Material for sequencing was PBMCs or T cells enriched from blood (not recorded which). The receptor's source is a man aged 55 to 70 who had recovered from COVID-19. This sequence joins TRBV7-9 and TRBJ2-2; maybe TRBD1 (6 bases). This chain's CDR3 is CASSLAGGTTGELFF. The CDR3 DNA reads as TGTGCCAGCAGCTTAGCAGGGGGAACCACCGGGGAGCTGTTTTTT.